This entry concerns a single TCR beta chain. What it binds is unknown. The data belong to a study of OX40 agonist ivuxolimab in advanced cancers. Libraries were prepared by immunoSEQ multiplex PCR; TCRdb keeps only in-frame clonotypes and omits some of them. The top ten hold 10% to 15% of the sample, which has about 79,000 clones, 85% to 90% seen once. Germline assignment: CDR1 MNHEY and CDR2 SVGAGI. This CDR3 has 13 residues. With 5 bases clipped from V and 5 bases from J, the junction kept 3 bases outside the gene matches. Whole-study findings and limits: Antigen specificity of clonally expanded peripheral T cells was not established.

The rearrangement links TRBV6-5 to TRBJ1-5; 7 positions agree with TRBD1. This receptor was identified in an adult with an advanced solid tumor such as melanoma, head and neck, liver or kidney cancer. The source was CD4+ or CD8+ T cells sorted from blood, collected in a trial of the OX40 agonist ivuxolimab. The CDR3 nucleotides are TGTGCCAGCAGTACCCAGGGGGATCAGCCCCAGCATTTT. Translation gives CASSTQGDQPQHF.